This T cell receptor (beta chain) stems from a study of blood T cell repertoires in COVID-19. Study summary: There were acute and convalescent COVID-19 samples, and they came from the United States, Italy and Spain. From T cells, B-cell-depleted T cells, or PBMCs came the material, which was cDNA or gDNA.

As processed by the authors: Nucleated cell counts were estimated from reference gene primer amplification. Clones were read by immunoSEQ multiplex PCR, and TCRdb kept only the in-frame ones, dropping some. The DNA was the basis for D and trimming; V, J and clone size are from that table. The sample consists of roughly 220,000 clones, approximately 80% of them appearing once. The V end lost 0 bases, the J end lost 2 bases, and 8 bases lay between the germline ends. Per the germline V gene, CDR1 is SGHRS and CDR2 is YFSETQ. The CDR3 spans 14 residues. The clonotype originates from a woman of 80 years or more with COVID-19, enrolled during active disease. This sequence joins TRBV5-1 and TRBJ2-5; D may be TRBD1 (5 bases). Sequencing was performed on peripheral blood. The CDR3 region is CASSLVGQQETQYF. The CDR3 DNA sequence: TGCGCCAGCAGCTTGGTGGGGCAACAAGAGACCCAGTACTTC.